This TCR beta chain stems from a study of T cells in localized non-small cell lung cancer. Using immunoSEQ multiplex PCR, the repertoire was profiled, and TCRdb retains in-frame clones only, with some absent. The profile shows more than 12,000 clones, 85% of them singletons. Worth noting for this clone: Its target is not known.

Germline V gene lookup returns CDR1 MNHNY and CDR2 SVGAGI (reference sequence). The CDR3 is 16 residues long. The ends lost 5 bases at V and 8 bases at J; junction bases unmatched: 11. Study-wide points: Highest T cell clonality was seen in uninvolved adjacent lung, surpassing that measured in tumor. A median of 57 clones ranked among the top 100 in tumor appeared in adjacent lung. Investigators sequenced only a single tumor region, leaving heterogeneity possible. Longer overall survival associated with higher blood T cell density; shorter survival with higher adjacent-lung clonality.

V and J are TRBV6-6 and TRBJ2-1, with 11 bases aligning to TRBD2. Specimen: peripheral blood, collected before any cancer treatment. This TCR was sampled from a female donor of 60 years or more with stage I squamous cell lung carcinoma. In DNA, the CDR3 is TGTGCCAGCAGTCCCTTGACTAGCGGGACTGGGGATGAGCAGTTCTTC. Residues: CASSPLTSGTGDEQFF.